A selection of T cell receptor beta chains follows, all from one sample in a study of CD8 T cells in Susac syndrome. Via MiXCR, TCRdb re-called the immunoSEQ multiplex PCR reads, giving one row per CDR3 protein. The repertoire has 95,000 to 150,000 distinct CDR3 sequences, around 94% of them found once; the top ten carry about 0.27%. Sequenced material: CD8+ T cells from PBMCs. All receptors derive from a human donor with Susac syndrome. Each CDR3 is given with its conserved first and last residue. The D gene is left open where the match is weak. Size tells how often a clone was seen (once, few, many) or the class of an expanded clone, and some rows leave it out.

D,V,length,J,size,DNA,CDR3
NA,TRBV20-1,14,TRBJ1-4,once,TGCAGTGCCAGGGAGGACACAACTAATGAAAAACTGTTTTTT,CSAREDTTNEKLFF
NA,TRBV27,15,TRBJ2-7,NA,TGTGCCAGCAGTCTTAGAGGTTCGTTCGCCTACGAGCAGTACTTC,CASSLRGSFAYEQYF
NA,TRBV7-8,16,TRBJ2-1,NA,TGTGCCAGCAGCTTAGCGACTCCCAGCTCCTACAATGAGCAGTTCTTC,CASSLATPSSYNEQFF
NA,TRBV29-1,11,TRBJ2-3,NA,TGCAGCGCCGATATGCAGGGAGCGCAGTATTTT,CSADMQGAQYF
TRBD1,TRBV25-1,16,TRBJ1-1,NA,TGTGCCAGCAGTGGCCCGGGACAGGGAAAGTACACTGAAGTTTTCTTT,CASSGPGQGKYTEVFF
NA,TRBV5-1,16,TRBJ2-3,once,TGCGCCAGCAGCTGGTCACCAGACAGAGCCACAGATACGCAGTATTTT,CASSWSPDRATDTQYF
NA,TRBV12-3/TRBV12-4,12,TRBJ2-7,NA,TGTGCCAGCAAAGGGGGAGAATGGGAGCAGTACTTC,CASKGGEWEQYF
NA,TRBV25-1,11,TRBJ1-1,NA,TGTGCCAGCAGTTTCATCACTGAAGCTTTCTTT,CASSFITEAFF
NA,TRBV9,15,TRBJ2-2,NA,TGTGCCAGCAGCCCTTCTGTTGGCGGGACAGGGGAGCTGTTTTTT,CASSPSVGGTGELFF
TRBD1,TRBV7-9,16,TRBJ2-5,NA,TGTGCCAGCACCCCCCTTCTGACAGGGGGGAGGGAGACCCAGTACTTC,CASTPLLTGGRETQYF
TRBD2,TRBV27,15,TRBJ2-7,NA,TGTGCCAGCAGTTTACAAGCGGGGGGCCGCTACGAGCAGTACTTC,CASSLQAGGRYEQYF
TRBD2,TRBV30,13,TRBJ2-4,NA,TGTGCCTGGAGTGTTACCAGCGGGGGGGCGGAGTACTTC,CAWSVTSGGAEYF
TRBD2,TRBV9,15,TRBJ2-2,NA,TGTGCCAGCAGCGTAGAAGCGGGGGCCACCGGGGAGCTGTTTTTT,CASSVEAGATGELFF
TRBD1,TRBV9,14,TRBJ2-7,once,TGTGCCAGCAGCGGCCGGGACAGTAACTACGAGCAGTACTTC,CASSGRDSNYEQYF
TRBD1,TRBV5-1,16,TRBJ2-1,NA,TGCGCCAGCAGCTTGTCAGGGACAGGGTTAAACAATGAGCAGTTCTTC,CASSLSGTGLNNEQFF